Shown below are 21 T cell receptor beta chains from a single sample sequenced in a study of blood T cell repertoires in COVID-19. Sequenced by immunoSEQ multiplex PCR; TCRdb stores in-frame clones only, minus some. The table includes about 330,000 clones, 80% to 90% detected once. The sample consisted of PBMCs or T cells enriched from blood (not recorded which). Receptors were obtained from a man aged 25-45 years who had recovered from COVID-19.

V gene TRBV19 combines with J gene TRBJ1-2; 12 nucleotides agree with TRBD1. V lost 3 bases to trimming and J lost 4 bases; unmatched junction nucleotides: 12. Germline CDR1 reads LNHDA; CDR2 reads SQIVND (reference sequence). The CDR3 consists of 18 residues. The CDR3 DNA follows: TGTGCCAGTAGTATTATTACGGCGGGGACAGGGGGCCCCTATGGCTACACCTTC. Its protein is CASSIITAGTGGPYGYTF.

This chain uses TRBV5-1 with TRBJ1-1; a weak D match, TRBD1 (5 bases). Germline assignment: CDR1 SGHRS and CDR2 YFSETQ. Trimming stripped 0 bases from V and 4 bases from J, with 16 bases between. The CDR3 spans 16 residues. The CDR3 loop is CASSLAGGLLGTEAFF. CDR3 nucleotides: TGCGCCAGCAGCTTGGCCGGGGGGTTGCTGGGCACTGAAGCTTTCTTT. Variable domain in full (rest from reference TRBV5-1 and TRBJ1-1): KAGVTQTPRYLIKTRGQQVTLSCSPISGHRSVSWYQQTPGQGLQFLFEYFSETQRNKGNFPGRFSGRQFSNSRSEMNVSTLELGDSALYLCASSLAGGLLGTEAFFGQGTRLTVV.

This sequence joins TRBV7-9 and TRBJ1-4, with D possibly matching TRBD1 (5 bases). Germline values: CDR1 SEHNR, CDR2 FQNEAQ (reference sequence). This CDR3 has 14 amino acids. V was clipped by 2 bases and J by 7 bases, with 11 bases between them. The CDR3 loop is CASSLRTGREKLFF. The CDR3 DNA reads as TGTGCCAGCAGCTTACGAACAGGTCGTGAAAAACTGTTTTTT.

V and J are TRBV11-2 and TRBJ1-3; D remains unclear. Deletions cut 3 bases from V and 0 bases from J, with 9 bases between. CDR1 is SGHAT and CDR2 is FQNNGV in the germline V gene. This CDR3 spans 15 amino acids. Here the CDR3 reads CASSFSGASGNTIYF. CDR3 coding DNA: TGTGCCAGCAGCTTCTCGGGAGCCTCTGGAAACACCATATATTTT.

CDR3 coding DNA: TGTGCCAGCAGTTTTCTCCATGAGCAGTTCTTC. This translates into CASSFLHEQFF. V gene TRBV5-6 combines with J gene TRBJ2-1, with D unresolved. V was cut by 5 bases and J by 8 bases, with 8 bases left in between. Germline loops: CDR1 SGHDT, CDR2 YYEEEE. CDR3 length: 11 residues.

The V and J genes are TRBV18 and TRBJ1-5, with TRBD1 matching over 7 bases. CDR1 is KGHSH and CDR2 is LQKENI in the germline V gene. J was trimmed by 1 base and V by 4 bases; bases with no gene match: 7. CDR3 length: 16 residues. The CDR3 DNA reads as TGTGCCAGCTCACGAAATCGACAGGGAAGCAATCAGCCCCAGCATTTT. The encoded protein is CASSRNRQGSNQPQHF.

V is TRBV5-1 and J is TRBJ1-1; a possible D gene is TRBD1 (5 bases). V lost 4 bases and J 2 bases, leaving 12 bases between the germline ends. This CDR3 comprises 14 residues. Germline V gene sequence: CDR1 SGHRS, CDR2 YFSETQ. The CDR3 loop reads CASSTDRPNTEAFF. CDR3 DNA: TGCGCCAGCAGCACCGACAGACCCAACACTGAAGCTTTCTTT.

This clone was counted between two and nine times. The V and J genes are TRBV6-1 and TRBJ1-1; D unclear. CDR3 length equals 14 residues. Per the germline V gene, CDR1 is MNHNS and CDR2 is SASEGT. V was cut by 3 bases and J by 4 bases, with 12 bases left in between. CDR3 DNA: TGTGCCAGCAGTGATCCCTCCACGGGCACTGAAGCTTTCTTT. It yields the protein CASSDPSTGTEAFF.

This clone was counted once. V and J are TRBV2 and TRBJ2-2; possibly TRBD2 for D (6 bases). In germline, CDR1 is SNHLY, CDR2 FYNNEI. V was shortened by 4 bases and J by 4 bases, with 13 bases between the two germline ends. The CDR3 runs to 15 residues. As DNA, the CDR3 is TGTGCCAGCAGTGCTGTTGAGGGAGGCACCGGGGAGCTGTTTTTT. It encodes CASSAVEGGTGELFF.

V and J are TRBV7-9 and TRBJ1-1; 10 nucleotides match TRBD1. CDR3 length: 13 residues. Germline V gene data show CDR1 as SEHNR and CDR2 as FQNEAQ (reference sequence). The V segment lost 5 bases and the J segment 10 bases; nucleotides outside the gene matches: 7. The CDR3 nucleotides are TGTGCCAGCAGCGCATGGGACAGGGGAAGAGCTTTCTTT. Translation gives CASSAWDRGRAFF.

The chain joins TRBV4-1 to TRBJ2-7; D remains ambiguous. This CDR3 is built from 15 residues. Trimming left V 2 bases short and J 2 bases short, with 13 bases between. Germline values: CDR1 MGHRA, CDR2 YSYEKL. In DNA form, the CDR3 reads TGCGCCAGCAGCCAATGGAGTGGATCGGCCTACGAGCAGTACTTC. Encoded protein: CASSQWSGSAYEQYF.

The chain combines TRBV7-2 with TRBJ2-5; D is perhaps TRBD1 (6 bases). Germline V gene sequence: CDR1 SGHTA, CDR2 FQGNSA. The CDR3 extends over 14 amino acids. Trimming shortened V by 3 bases and J by 0 bases, and 8 bases separated the two germline ends. This CDR3 reads CASSLDRYQETQYF. The CDR3 DNA sequence: TGTGCCAGCAGCTTGGACAGATACCAAGAGACCCAGTACTTC.

In this sample, this clone turned up a few times. The chain has TRBV2 and TRBJ1-3; 9 bases are shared with TRBD1. The germline CDR1 and CDR2 sequences are SNHLY and FYNNEI. J gave up 2 bases and V 3 bases, and 5 bases lay outside the gene matches. This CDR3 is built from 16 residues. The chain's CDR3 is CASSDTTGGAGNTIYF. CDR3 sequence (DNA): TGTGCCAGCAGTGATACGACAGGGGGTGCTGGAAACACCATATATTTT. The whole variable domain, filled in from reference TRBV2 and TRBJ1-3, reads EPEVTQTPSHQVTQMGQEVILRCVPISNHLYFYWYRQILGQKVEFLVSFYNNEISEKSEIFDDQFSVERPDGSNFTLKIRSTKLEDSAMYFCASSDTTGGAGNTIYFGEGSWLTVV.

The chain couples TRBV2 to TRBJ2-7, with D unresolved. Germline V gene lookup returns CDR1 SNHLY and CDR2 FYNNEI. The V and J ends lost 2 bases and 2 bases respectively, with 4 bases between them. The CDR3 has 12 residues. CDR3 residues: CASSESTYEQYF. The CDR3, as DNA: TGTGCCAGCAGTGAAAGCACCTACGAGCAGTACTTC.

The chain has TRBV3-1 (or the pseudogene TRBV3-2) and TRBJ1-1; 7 nucleotides agree with TRBD1. From germline, CDR1 is LGHDT and CDR2 YNNKEL (reference sequence). The length of the CDR3 is 14 residues. V lost 4 bases and J lost 1; bases outside the gene matches: 3. For the CDR3, the DNA is TGTGCCAGCAGCCTCCGGGACAGGAACACTGAAGCTTTCTTT. Translating it yields CASSLRDRNTEAFF.

The genes are TRBV27 and TRBJ1-1; possible D gene TRBD1, 5 bases. Trimming took 5 bases from V and 0 from J, leaving 7 bases between them. CDR3 length: 13 amino acids. CDR1 is MNHEY, CDR2 SMNVEV, per germline (reference sequence). The CDR3 sequence is CASSEDMNTEAFF. In DNA, the CDR3 is TGTGCCAGCAGTGAGGACATGAACACTGAAGCTTTCTTT.

This chain's CDR3 is CASSKRTSGGPYQETQYF. The CDR3 DNA is TGTGCCAGCTCGAAACGGACTAGCGGGGGCCCGTACCAAGAGACCCAGTACTTC. V usage is TRBV11-2 and J usage is TRBJ2-5, with 13 nucleotides matching TRBD2. The germline V gene encodes CDR1 SGHAT and CDR2 FQNNGV. V lost 8 bases, J lost 0 bases, and 12 bases stayed unmatched. There are 18 residues in the CDR3.

The genes are TRBV5-4 and TRBJ2-5, with TRBD2 matching 15 bases. Per germline, CDR1 SGHNT and CDR2 YYREEE (reference sequence). The CDR3 has 17 amino acids. The V and J ends lost 4 bases and 0 bases, in that order; junction bases with no gene match: 4. The CDR3 loop reads CASSKGLAGGHQETQYF. The CDR3 nucleotides are TGTGCCAGCAGCAAGGGACTAGCGGGGGGTCACCAAGAGACCCAGTACTTC.

With respect to this clone: This may stem from a read error, because a much larger clone lies one nucleotide away. The chain carries TRBV5-1 and TRBJ2-2; D unclear. Between the trimmed V and J ends, which lost 3 bases and 3 bases, there was a span of 6 bases. CDR3 size: 13 residues. Germline CDR1 reads SGHRS; CDR2 reads YFSETQ. This CDR3 is CASSSQDTGELFF. CDR3 coding DNA: TGCGCCAGCAGCTCCCAGGACACCGGGGAGCTGTTTTTT.

The J gene is TRBJ1-2, the V gene TRBV5-1; TRBD1 matches 12 bases. This CDR3 contains 14 residues. Trimming at V came to 9 bases and at J to 6 bases, leaving 9 bases not matched to a gene. Germline V gives CDR1 SGHRS, CDR2 YFSETQ. CDR3 nucleotide sequence: TGCGCCATCCCGGGACAGGGGGCGGGGGATGGCTACACCTTC. Its translation is CAIPGQGAGDGYTF.

This chain links TRBV29-1 with TRBJ1-2; TRBD1 aligns across 10 bases. The germline V gene encodes CDR1 SQVTM and CDR2 ANQGSEA. CDR3 length equals 12 residues. V lost 6 bases to trimming and J lost 8 bases; unmatched junction nucleotides: 6. The CDR3 nucleotides are TGCAGCGTAGACGGGACAGGGGTCGGCTACACCTTC. This codes for CSVDGTGVGYTF.